These 25 T cell receptor beta chains share one sample of origin, sequenced in a study of blood T cell repertoires in COVID-19. TCRdb's copy holds only in-frame clones and misses some; the assay was immunoSEQ multiplex PCR. The table includes more than 100,000 clones, 84% detected once. Sequenced sample: peripheral blood. These receptors were collected from a man aged 60 to 69 with acute or convalescent COVID-19.

This clone was detected a few times. The chain joins TRBV6-6 to TRBJ2-1, with D possibly matching TRBD2 (6 bases). V was pared by 8 bases and J by 6 bases, with 14 bases between. Germline values: CDR1 MNHNY, CDR2 SVGAGI (reference sequence). There are 13 residues in the CDR3. CDR3 sequence: CASCPTRSNEQFF. The CDR3 DNA reads as TGTGCCAGCTGCCCGACTAGAAGCAATGAGCAGTTCTTC.

This clone showed up just a few times. The gene calls are TRBV4-2 and TRBJ2-5, with 9 bases that match TRBD1. The CDR3 has 15 residues. After removal of 4 bases from V and 5 bases from J, the junction contained 8 bases not matched to a gene. CDR1 is LGHNA, CDR2 YNFKEQ, per germline. The CDR3, as DNA: TGTGCCAGCAGCCCGTCAGGGACAGGGATCGAGACCCAGTACTTC. This gives the protein CASSPSGTGIETQYF.

This sequence joins TRBV5-1 and TRBJ1-2; a weak D match, TRBD1 (6 bases). The CDR3 covers 15 residues. In germline, CDR1 is SGHRS, CDR2 YFSETQ. The ends were cut back, 4 bases at V and 4 bases at J, with 17 bases in the middle. CDR3 bases: TGCGCCAGCAGCCCGATGGGAGGGGGGGCCTATGGCTACACCTTC. It encodes CASSPMGGGAYGYTF.

The rearrangement uses TRBV21-1 and TRBJ1-2; TRBD1 is the table's D call and was not checked against the DNA. TRBV21-1 counts as a pseudogene. There are 18 residues in the CDR3. The DNA of the CDR3 is TGTGCCAGCAGCCCTACGCTAGGGGACAGGGGGATCAACTATGGCTACACCTTC. Translated: CASSPTLGDRGINYGYTF.

J is TRBJ2-7 and V is TRBV6-1, with TRBD2 matching 10 bases. The CDR3 is 18 residues long. Germline V lookup: CDR1 MNHNS, CDR2 SASEGT. J lost 3 bases, V lost 0 bases, and 11 bases had no gene match. CDR3 bases: TGTGCCAGCAGTGAAGCAAATATAAGGACTAGCGGCTTCTACGAGCAGTACTTC. Protein: CASSEANIRTSGFYEQYF.

The gene calls are TRBV2 and TRBJ2-7; 9 bases map to TRBD1. CDR1 SNHLY and CDR2 FYNNEI come from the germline V gene. The CDR3 has 14 residues. Losses at the gene ends were 3 bases for V and 6 bases for J; bases not matched to a gene: 6. The CDR3 nucleotides read TGTGCCAGCAGTGAGAGGGACAGGGTTCTCGAGCAGTACTTC. It yields the protein CASSERDRVLEQYF.

The rearrangement uses TRBV5-1 and TRBJ1-6, with 9 bases identical to TRBD1. The CDR3 loop spans 16 amino acids. CDR1 is SGHRS and CDR2 is YFSETQ in the germline V gene. V dropped 3 bases and J dropped 7; count of bases not matched to a gene: 8. CDR3 loop: CASSSLRQGENSPLHF. The CDR3 bases are TGCGCCAGCAGCTCACTTAGACAGGGGGAGAATTCACCCCTCCACTTT.

The rearrangement joins TRBV7-2 to TRBJ2-7, with 8 bases lining up with TRBD2. From germline, CDR1 is SGHTA and CDR2 FQGNSA. The CDR3 loop spans 16 amino acids. Trimming cost V 5 bases and J 4 bases; bases outside gene matches: 13. CDR3 in amino acids: CASSPGGPRGAYEQYF. Written as DNA, the CDR3 is TGTGCCAGCAGCCCGGGGGGGCCTAGGGGGGCATACGAGCAGTACTTC. The entire variable domain, with the rest obtained from reference TRBV7-2 and TRBJ2-7, is as follows: GAGVSQSPSNKVTEKGKDVELRCDPISGHTALYWYRQSLGQGLEFLIYFQGNSAPDKSGLPSDRFSAERTGGSVSTLTIQRTQQEDSAVYLCASSPGGPRGAYEQYFGPGTRLTVT.

J is TRBJ1-2 and V is TRBV12-3 or TRBV12-4; 7 nucleotides align to TRBD1. The CDR3 extends over 13 amino acids. The V and J ends lost 5 bases and 2 bases, in that order; junction bases with no gene match: 2. The CDR3 DNA follows: TGTGCCAGCAGTAGGGACAGAAACTATGGCTACACCTTC. Translation gives CASSRDRNYGYTF.

This chain links TRBV4-1 with TRBJ1-4, with a weak D call TRBD1 (6 bases). The germline gives CDR1 MGHRA, CDR2 YSYEKL. The CDR3 totals 12 residues. V dropped 2 bases and J dropped 12 bases, with 10 bases sitting between them. The CDR3 bases are TGCGCCAGCAGCCAAAGCAACAGGGAACTGTTTTTT. It codes for CASSQSNRELFF.

This clone was counted only a few times. This chain connects TRBV28 to TRBJ2-3, with TRBD1 matching over 8 bases. Per the germline V gene, CDR1 is MDHEN and CDR2 is SYDVKM. There are 15 residues in the CDR3. V shed 6 bases, J shed 0 bases, and the junction held 5 bases outside the gene matches. CDR3 region: CASSLDRDSTDTQYF. The DNA of the CDR3 is TGTGCCAGCAGCTTGGACAGGGATAGCACAGATACGCAGTATTTT.

The chain uses TRBV3-1 (or the pseudogene TRBV3-2) and TRBJ1-4; 8 bases fit TRBD1. The V gene end was trimmed by 1 base and the J gene end by 11 bases; junction bases not matched to a gene: 12. CDR3 length equals 16 residues. Germline CDR1 and CDR2: LGHDT and YNNKEL (reference sequence). CDR3 sequence: CASSQGEGTGREKLFF. CDR3 in DNA: TGTGCCAGCAGCCAAGGAGAAGGGACAGGACGTGAGAAACTGTTTTTT.

This clone was observed once. The rearrangement uses TRBV27 and TRBJ1-5; D possibly corresponds to TRBD1 (5 bases). There are 14 residues in the CDR3. The V gene lost 3 bases and the J gene lost 5 bases, with 11 bases spanning the gap. CDR1 and CDR2 from the germline V gene are MNHEY and SMNVEV (reference sequence). For the CDR3, the DNA is TGTGCCAGCAGTTTCGGAGGGGCGGATCAGCCCCAGCATTTT. This codes for CASSFGGADQPQHF.

The chain has TRBV9 and TRBJ2-7; tentatively, D is TRBD1 (6 bases). In germline, CDR1 is SGDLS, CDR2 YYNGEE. Between the trimmed V and J ends, which lost 5 bases and 3 bases, there was a span of 15 bases. The CDR3 extends over 14 amino acids. In DNA form, the CDR3 reads TGTGCCAGCAGTTTCACAGGGTACCACTACGAGCAGTACTTC. Its protein is CASSFTGYHYEQYF. The variable domain in full, completed from reference TRBV9 and TRBJ2-7, reads DSGVTQTPKHLITATGQRVTLRCSPRSGDLSVYWYQQSLDQGLQFLIQYYNGEERAKGNILERFSAQQFPDLHSELNLSSLELGDSALYFCASSFTGYHYEQYFGPGTRLTVT.

V is TRBV7-6 and J is TRBJ2-7; maybe TRBD1 (6 bases). Trimming shortened V by 2 bases and J by 3 bases, and 20 bases separated the two germline ends. CDR3 length equals 17 residues. From germline, CDR1 is SGHVS and CDR2 FNYEAQ. The CDR3 reads CASSLLDHRDTSYEQYF. CDR3 DNA sequence: TGTGCCAGCAGCTTACTCGACCACCGGGACACAAGCTACGAGCAGTACTTC.

The rearrangement joins TRBV6-4 to TRBJ2-3; 12 positions match TRBD2. The CDR3 totals 16 residues. Losses at the gene ends were 6 bases for V and 2 bases for J; bases not matched to a gene: 6. The germline V gene has CDR1 MRHNA and CDR2 SNTAGT. CDR3 sequence: CASSSGTSGHTDTQYF. Written as DNA, the CDR3 is TGTGCCAGCAGCTCCGGGACTAGCGGGCACACAGATACGCAGTATTTT.

The chain joins TRBV7-9 to TRBJ1-5; 9 nucleotides match TRBD1. This CDR3 region has 15 residues. Germline V lookup: CDR1 SEHNR, CDR2 FQNEAQ (reference sequence). J was trimmed by 0 bases and V by 4 bases; bases with no gene match: 1. The CDR3 spells CASSSTGGSNQPQHF. CDR3 coding DNA: TGTGCCAGCAGCTCGACAGGGGGTAGCAATCAGCCCCAGCATTTT.

The gene calls are TRBV9 and TRBJ1-4; 9 bases map to TRBD1. Germline V CDR1 and CDR2: SGDLS, YYNGEE. The CDR3 runs to 14 residues. V shed 4 bases and J 7 bases; nucleotides not matched to a gene: 5. The CDR3: CASSTGTGSEKLFF. The CDR3 DNA follows: TGTGCCAGCAGCACCGGGACAGGGAGTGAAAAACTGTTTTTT.

The chain combines TRBV27 with TRBJ2-3; maybe TRBD2 (6 bases). CDR3 length equals 13 residues. Trimming shortened V by 4 bases and J by 10 bases, and 15 bases separated the two germline ends. The germline gives CDR1 MNHEY, CDR2 SMNVEV (reference sequence). DNA for the CDR3: TGTGCCAGCAGTTCCCTGGGACTTCACTCGCAGTATTTT. Its translation is CASSSLGLHSQYF.

The genes are TRBV11-2 and TRBJ2-7; TRBD1 matches at 10 bases. The ends lost 8 bases at V and 4 bases at J; junction bases unmatched: 8. Per germline, CDR1 SGHAT and CDR2 FQNNGV. The CDR3 sequence is 14 residues long. The CDR3 is CASDFGTGAYEQYF. The CDR3 DNA reads as TGTGCCAGCGACTTCGGGACAGGGGCTTACGAGCAGTACTTC. Looking up the rest from reference TRBV11-2 and TRBJ2-7 gives the full variable domain: EAGVAQSPRYKIIEKRQSVAFWCNPISGHATLYWYQQILGQGPKLLIQFQNNGVVDDSQLPKDRFSAERLKGVDSTLKIQPAKLEDSAVYLCASDFGTGAYEQYFGPGTRLTVT.

The chain couples TRBV2 to TRBJ1-1; D unresolved. The germline CDR1 and CDR2 sequences are SNHLY and FYNNEI. The V gene lost 3 bases and the J gene lost 1 base, with 9 bases spanning the gap. This CDR3 is built from 14 residues. The CDR3 sequence: CASSEYGRNTEAFF. CDR3 sequence (DNA): TGTGCCAGCAGTGAGTACGGGAGGAACACTGAAGCTTTCTTT.

The rearrangement joins TRBV6-5 to TRBJ1-2; D possibly corresponds to TRBD1 (6 bases). V lost 4 bases and J 0 bases, leaving 15 bases between the germline ends. Germline CDR1 MNHEY, CDR2 SVGAGI. This CDR3 has 16 amino acids. The CDR3, as DNA: TGTGCCAGCAGTTCCTGGGGAGGGGGAGCTAACTATGGCTACACCTTC. The encoded protein is CASSSWGGGANYGYTF.

This clone has just one count. The rearrangement uses TRBV5-1 and TRBJ2-5, with 7 bases fitting TRBD2. Germline V gene lookup returns CDR1 SGHRS and CDR2 YFSETQ. V lost 4 bases, J lost 5 bases, and 5 bases stayed unmatched. The CDR3 contains 13 residues. The CDR3 here is CASSGEGMETQYF. CDR3 sequence (DNA): TGCGCCAGCAGCGGGGAGGGTATGGAGACCCAGTACTTC.

In regard to this clone: Additional DNA sequences in this sample encode the identical CDR3. This chain uses TRBV2 with TRBJ2-5; no definite D call. V was clipped by 6 bases and J by 3 bases, with 5 bases between them. The CDR3 has 11 amino acids. Germline V gene data show CDR1 as SNHLY and CDR2 as FYNNEI. The CDR3 nucleotides are TGTGCCAGCAGCCCCGAAGAGACCCAGTACTTC. Translation: CASSPEETQYF.

The chain links TRBV21-1 to TRBJ2-6; the D call TRBD1 from the table was never checked on the DNA. TRBV21-1 is marked as a pseudogene. The CDR3 contains 17 residues. DNA of the CDR3: TGTGCCAGCAGCAAATTCTGGCAATCCTCTGGGGCCAACGTCCTGACTTTC. Translating gives CASSKFWQSSGANVLTF.